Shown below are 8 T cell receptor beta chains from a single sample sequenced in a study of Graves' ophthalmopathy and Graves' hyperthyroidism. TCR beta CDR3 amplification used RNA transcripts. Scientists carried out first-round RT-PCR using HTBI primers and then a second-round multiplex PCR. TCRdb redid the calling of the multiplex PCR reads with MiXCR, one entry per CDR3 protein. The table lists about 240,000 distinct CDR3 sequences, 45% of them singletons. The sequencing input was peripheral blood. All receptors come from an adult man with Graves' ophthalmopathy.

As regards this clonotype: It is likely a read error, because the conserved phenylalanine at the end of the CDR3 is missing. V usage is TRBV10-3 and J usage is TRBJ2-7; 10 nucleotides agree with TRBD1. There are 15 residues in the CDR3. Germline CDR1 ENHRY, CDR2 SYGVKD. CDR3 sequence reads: CASSSWTGGSYEQYL. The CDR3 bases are TGTGCCAGCAGTTCTTGGACAGGGGGTTCCTACGAGCAGTACCTC.

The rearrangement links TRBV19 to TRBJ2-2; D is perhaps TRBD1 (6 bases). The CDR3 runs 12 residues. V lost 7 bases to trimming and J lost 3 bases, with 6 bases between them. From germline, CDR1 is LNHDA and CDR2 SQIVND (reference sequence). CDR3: CASNRDTGELFF. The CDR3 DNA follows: TGTGCCAGTAACAGGGACACCGGGGAGCTGTTTTTT.

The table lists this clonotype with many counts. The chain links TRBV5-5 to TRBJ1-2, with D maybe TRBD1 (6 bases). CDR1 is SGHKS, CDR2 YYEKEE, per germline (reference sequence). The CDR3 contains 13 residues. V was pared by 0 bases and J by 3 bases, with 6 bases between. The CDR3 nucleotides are TGTGCCAGCAGCTTGGGGACAGACTATGGCTACACCTTC. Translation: CASSLGTDYGYTF. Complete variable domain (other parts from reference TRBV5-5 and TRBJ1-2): DAGVTQSPTHLIKTRGQQVTLRCSPISGHKSVSWYQQVLGQGPQFIFQYYEKEERGRGNFPDRFSARQFPNYSSELNVNALLLGDSALYLCASSLGTDYGYTFGSGTRLTVV.

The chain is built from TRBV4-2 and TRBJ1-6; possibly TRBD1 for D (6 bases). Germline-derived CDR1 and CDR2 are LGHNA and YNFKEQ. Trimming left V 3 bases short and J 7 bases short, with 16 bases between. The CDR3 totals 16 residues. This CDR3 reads CASSQPITGINSPLHF. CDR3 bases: TGTGCCAGCAGCCAGCCTATTACAGGGATAAATTCACCCCTCCACTTT.

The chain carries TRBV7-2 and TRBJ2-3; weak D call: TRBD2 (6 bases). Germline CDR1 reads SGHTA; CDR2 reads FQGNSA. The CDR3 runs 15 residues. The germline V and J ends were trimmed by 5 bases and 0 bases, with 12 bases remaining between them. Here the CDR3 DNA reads TGTGCCAGCAGCCCGGACTACCTCAGCACAGATACGCAGTATTTT. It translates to CASSPDYLSTDTQYF. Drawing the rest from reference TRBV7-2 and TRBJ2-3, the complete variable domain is GAGVSQSPSNKVTEKGKDVELRCDPISGHTALYWYRQSLGQGLEFLIYFQGNSAPDKSGLPSDRFSAERTGGSVSTLTIQRTQQEDSAVYLCASSPDYLSTDTQYFGPGTRLTVL.

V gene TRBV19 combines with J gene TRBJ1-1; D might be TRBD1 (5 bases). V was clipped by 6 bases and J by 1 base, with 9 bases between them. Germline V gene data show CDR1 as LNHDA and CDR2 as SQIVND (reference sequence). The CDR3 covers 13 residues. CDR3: CASRAQANTEAFF. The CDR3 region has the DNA TGTGCCAGTAGGGCACAGGCGAACACTGAAGCTTTCTTT.

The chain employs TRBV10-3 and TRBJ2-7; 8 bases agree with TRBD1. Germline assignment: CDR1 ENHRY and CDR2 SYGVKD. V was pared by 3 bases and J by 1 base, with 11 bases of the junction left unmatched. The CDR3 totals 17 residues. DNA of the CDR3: TGTGCCATCAGTGAACCAGGACAGGGTACTTATTCCTACGAGCAGTACTTC. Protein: CAISEPGQGTYSYEQYF.

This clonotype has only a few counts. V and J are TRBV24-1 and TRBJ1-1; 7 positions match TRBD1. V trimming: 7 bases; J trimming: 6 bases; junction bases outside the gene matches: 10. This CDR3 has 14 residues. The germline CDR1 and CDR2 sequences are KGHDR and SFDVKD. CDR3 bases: TGTGCCACCAGAGCAGGGACAGCCGGAGCTGAAGCTTTCTTT. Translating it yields CATRAGTAGAEAFF.